This TCR beta chain stems from a study of T-cell memory formation after mild COVID-19. TCRdb reprocessed the 5' RACE reads via MiXCR and lists one record per CDR3 protein. The sample holds approximately 290,000 distinct CDR3 sequences, roughly 8.2% seen once. This clonotype was detected only once. The CDR3 runs 16 residues. Germline CDR1 and CDR2: MNHNY and SVGAGI (reference sequence). V dropped 6 bases and J dropped 2; count of bases not matched to a gene: 9. The sequence derives from a young man who had mild COVID-19 (a few samples of this study predate the infection). Cell type and time point are not known. The chain has TRBV6-6 and TRBJ2-3, with 9 bases lining up with TRBD1. Material for sequencing was PBMCs or a T cell subset sorted from them (not recorded which). CDR3 sequence: CASSRDRGDLTDTQYF. DNA for the CDR3: TGTGCCAGCAGCCGTGACAGGGGGGACCTCACAGATACGCAGTATTTT.